The sequence of this T cell receptor beta chain was determined in a study of blood T cell repertoires in COVID-19. Turning to the study itself: Both acute and convalescent COVID-19 samples were obtained from the United States, Italy and Spain. The analysed material was cDNA or gDNA that came from T cells, B-cell-depleted T cells, or PBMCs.

The CDR3 extends over 17 amino acids. V trimming: 10 bases; J trimming: 3 bases; junction bases outside the gene matches: 17. CDR1 is SGDLS and CDR2 is YYNGEE in the germline V gene. Per the authors' pipeline: Amplification from reference gene primers served as the basis for estimated nucleated cell counts. Generated by immunoSEQ multiplex PCR, the TCRdb table keeps only in-frame clones and is missing some. The V and J calls and clone size come from that table; D and trimming were worked out from the DNA. The table has about 70,000 clones, 86% seen once; the top ten hold around 13%. The receptor was isolated from a woman in her sixties or seventies with acute or convalescent COVID-19. The sample comprised peripheral blood. V usage is TRBV9 and J usage is TRBJ2-7, with TRBD1 identical over 12 bases. The CDR3: CARRAGAGQGAFYEQYF. DNA for the CDR3: TGTGCCCGCCGCGCGGGGGCGGGACAGGGGGCTTTCTACGAGCAGTACTTC.